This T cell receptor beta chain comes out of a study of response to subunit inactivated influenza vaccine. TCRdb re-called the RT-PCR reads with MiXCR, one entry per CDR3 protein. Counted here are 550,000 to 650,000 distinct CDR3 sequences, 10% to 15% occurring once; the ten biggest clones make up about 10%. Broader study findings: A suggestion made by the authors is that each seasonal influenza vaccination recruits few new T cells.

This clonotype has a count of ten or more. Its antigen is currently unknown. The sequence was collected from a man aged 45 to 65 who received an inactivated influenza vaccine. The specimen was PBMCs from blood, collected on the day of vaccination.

The CDR3 bases are TGCAGTGCGATCCGGGGGTTAGCGGAGACCCAGTACTTC. Translating it yields CSAIRGLAETQYF. This chain joins TRBV20-1 and TRBJ2-5; TRBD2 might be the D (6 bases). This CDR3 is 13 amino acids long. Germline-derived CDR1 and CDR2 are DFQATT and SNEGSKA (reference sequence). Trimming took off 6 bases at V and 5 bases at J, with 16 bases between the two ends.